The 5 T cell receptor beta chains below come from one sample, sequenced in a study of tumor-infiltrating lymphocytes in localized non-small cell lung cancer. TCRdb's table, derived via immunoSEQ multiplex PCR, lists solely in-frame clones and lacks some. This sample yields approximately 21,000 clones, of which 60% to 80% are seen a single time; around 3.5% belongs to the top ten. The source material was lung tumor tissue. All receptors derive from a human donor with non-small cell lung cancer.

The chain joins TRBV11-2 to TRBJ2-7; TRBD2 aligns across 16 bases. The CDR3 has 17 amino acids. With 3 bases clipped from V and 5 bases from J, the junction kept 7 bases outside the gene matches. Germline CDR1 SGHAT, CDR2 FQNNGV. The CDR3: CASSLFGTSGRVNEQYF. The CDR3 nucleotides are TGTGCCAGCAGCTTGTTCGGGACTAGCGGGAGGGTGAACGAGCAGTACTTC.

The chain carries TRBV10-3 and TRBJ2-7; 7 nucleotides line up with TRBD2. The germline gives CDR1 ENHRY, CDR2 SYGVKD. The CDR3 loop spans 15 amino acids. V gave up 10 bases and J gave up 0 bases; unmatched junction bases: 12. CDR3 DNA: TGTGCCAACCGACTAGCTTTATCGAGCTCCTACGAGCAGTACTTC. It translates to CANRLALSSSYEQYF.

The chain employs TRBV5-1 and TRBJ1-3; tentatively, D is TRBD1 (6 bases). The CDR3 extends over 15 amino acids. CDR1 is SGHRS, CDR2 YFSETQ, per germline. Deletions cut 3 bases from V and 4 bases from J, with 14 bases between. DNA for the CDR3: TGCGCCAGCAGCTCACCCTCGGGGGGCGGAAACACCATATATTTT. Residues: CASSSPSGGGNTIYF.

The V gene is TRBV4-1, the J gene TRBJ1-3, with 8 nucleotides matching TRBD1. Germline V gives CDR1 MGHRA, CDR2 YSYEKL. The V and J ends lost 4 bases and 2 bases, in that order; junction bases with no gene match: 10. The CDR3 loop spans 17 amino acids. The CDR3 DNA reads as TGCGCCAGCAGCCGGATGACACAGGGGGGCGCTGGAAACACCATATATTTT. Translated, it gives CASSRMTQGGAGNTIYF.

The chain is built from TRBV19 and TRBJ1-5; D is unresolved. The CDR3 runs 15 residues. CDR1 is LNHDA, CDR2 SQIVND, per germline (reference sequence). Trimming took 2 bases from V and 0 from J, leaving 8 bases between them. In DNA, the CDR3 is TGTGCCAGTAGTATAATAACAGCTAGCAATCAGCCCCAGCATTTT. Protein product: CASSIITASNQPQHF.